This T cell receptor (beta chain) originates from a study of blood T cell repertoires in COVID-19. In the authors' workflow: Estimates of nucleated cell counts were drawn from the amplification of reference gene primers. Method: immunoSEQ multiplex PCR; TCRdb's copy keeps in-frame clones and lacks some. Clone size and the V and J calls come from that table; the DNA yielded D and trimming. Counted here are 120,000 to 150,000 clones, roughly 84% occurring once; the ten biggest clones make up about 5.5%. The germline gives CDR1 MNHEY, CDR2 SVGEGT. V was trimmed by 5 bases and J by 0 bases, leaving 20 bases between them. This CDR3 region has 18 residues.

The sample consisted of PBMCs or T cells enriched from blood (not recorded which). This chain connects TRBV6-2 or TRBV6-3 to TRBJ1-5; tentatively, D is TRBD1 (5 bases). This receptor was identified in a man aged 35-49 years with acute COVID-19. The CDR3 sequence: CASSIPRDSLNSNQPQHF. The CDR3 DNA follows: TGTGCCAGCAGTATTCCCCGAGACAGCCTAAATAGCAATCAGCCCCAGCATTTT.